The 21 T cell receptor beta chains in this list originate from one sample, sequenced in a study of naive and memory T cell subsets. Study-wide points: Naive repertoires, especially CD8, held a few larger clonotypes, possibly memory cells re-expressing CD45RA.

The beta constant-region primer was an equimolar mix of two oligonucleotides covering TRBC1 and TRBC2. Four rounds of PCR amplified the ligated cDNA using nested alpha and beta constant-region primers plus SP2. MiXCR, run by TCRdb on the UMI-ligation and nested PCR reads, gives a single entry per CDR3 protein. This sample has approximately 100,000 distinct CDR3 sequences; 14% occur once, and the top ten carry around 2.8%. What these receptors recognize is not known. The specimen sequenced was naive CD8+ T cells from blood. These receptors all stem from a human donor in good health.

The V gene is TRBV12-3 or TRBV12-4, the J gene TRBJ2-1; 14 nucleotides agree with TRBD2. CDR3 length equals 16 residues. The V segment lost 5 bases and the J segment 6 bases; nucleotides outside the gene matches: 6. The CDR3 loop is CASSRLAGGPGNEQFF. DNA of the CDR3: TGTGCCAGCAGTCGACTAGCGGGAGGGCCGGGCAATGAGCAGTTCTTC.

In this sample, this clonotype turned up a few times. This rearrangement joins TRBV19 to TRBJ2-1; D may correspond to TRBD1 or TRBD2 (5 bases each). Germline V lookup: CDR1 LNHDA, CDR2 SQIVND (reference sequence). V lost 2 bases and J 8 bases, leaving 19 bases between the germline ends. The CDR3 extends over 16 amino acids. CDR3: CASSINVEGPRDEQFF. CDR3 in DNA: TGTGCCAGTAGTATAAACGTAGAGGGGCCGCGGGATGAGCAGTTCTTC.

This clonotype was found many times. This chain joins TRBV9 and TRBJ1-2; 8 bases are shared with TRBD1. The CDR3 extends over 15 amino acids. CDR1 and CDR2 (germline): SGDLS, YYNGEE. Losses at the gene ends were 4 bases for V and 4 bases for J; bases not matched to a gene: 9. The CDR3 sequence: CASSPGTGPFYGYTF. CDR3 bases: TGTGCCAGCAGCCCTGGGACAGGACCCTTCTATGGCTACACCTTC.

Only a few counts were recorded for this clonotype. The chain links TRBV20-1 to TRBJ2-7; TRBD2 aligns across 12 bases. The CDR3 consists of 14 residues. The junction had 3 bases not matched to a gene; V was cut back by 4 bases and J by 2 bases. Germline V CDR1 and CDR2: DFQATT, SNEGSKA (reference sequence). The DNA of the CDR3 is TGCAGTGCTACGGGACTAGCGGGTCCCTACGAGCAGTACTTC. Its translation is CSATGLAGPYEQYF.

The gene calls are TRBV25-1 and TRBJ1-1; 7 bases agree with TRBD1. Germline V gene sequence: CDR1 MGHDK, CDR2 SYGVNS. V lost 5 bases, J lost 0 bases, and 6 bases stayed unmatched. The length of the CDR3 is 15 residues. The CDR3 here is CASSLWTGMNTEAFF. CDR3 coding DNA: TGTGCCAGCAGTCTTTGGACAGGAATGAACACTGAAGCTTTCTTT.

V usage is TRBV7-9 and J usage is TRBJ2-3, with no clear D. The germline CDR1 and CDR2 sequences are SEHNR and FQNEAQ (reference sequence). The length of the CDR3 is 15 residues. V was cut by 5 bases and J by 5 bases, with 17 bases left in between. The CDR3 DNA sequence: TGTGCCAGCAGCCCCCCAGGTTCGCCGGGAGATACGCAGTATTTT. Translated, it gives CASSPPGSPGDTQYF.

This clonotype has more than one count but fewer than ten. The chain links TRBV4-2 to TRBJ2-7; a weak D match, TRBD2 (7 bases). The CDR3 loop spans 19 amino acids. Looked up from germline, CDR1 is LGHNA and CDR2 is YNFKEQ. V lost 1 base to trimming and J lost 2 bases, with 24 bases between them. The CDR3 region has the DNA TGTGCCAGCAGCCAAGTTCTCCCCGTTGGCGGGGGCCCGACCTACGAGCAGTACTTC. It translates to CASSQVLPVGGGPTYEQYF.

The chain is built from TRBV7-2 and TRBJ2-3; a weak D match, TRBD2 (5 bases). CDR1 is SGHTA and CDR2 is FQGNSA in the germline V gene. The CDR3 runs to 18 residues. V shed 0 bases and J shed 0 bases, with 16 bases lying between them. In DNA form, the CDR3 reads TGTGCCAGCAGCTTAGCCCTGCGGTCGGACTGGAGCACAGATACGCAGTATTTT. Its translation: CASSLALRSDWSTDTQYF. The full variable domain, its missing parts supplied by reference TRBV7-2 and TRBJ2-3, is GAGVSQSPSNKVTEKGKDVELRCDPISGHTALYWYRQSLGQGLEFLIYFQGNSAPDKSGLPSDRFSAERTGGSVSTLTIQRTQQEDSAVYLCASSLALRSDWSTDTQYFGPGTRLTVL.

The chain joins TRBV2 to TRBJ2-7; no definite D call. V dropped 1 base and J dropped 2 bases, with 6 bases sitting between them. The germline gives CDR1 SNHLY, CDR2 FYNNEI. The CDR3 contains 13 residues. CDR3 loop: CASSEGSTYEQYF. Here the CDR3 DNA reads TGTGCCAGCAGTGAAGGATCCACCTACGAGCAGTACTTC.

The chain has TRBV6-1 and TRBJ2-7; maybe TRBD1 (5 bases). This CDR3 has 15 residues. Trimming shortened V by 7 bases and J by 4 bases, and 20 bases separated the two germline ends. The germline CDR1 and CDR2 sequences are MNHNS and SASEGT. CDR3 coding DNA: TGTGCCAGCAAAGAGGCGGCAGGGTTTCCGTACGAGCAGTACTTC. It translates to CASKEAAGFPYEQYF.

This clonotype was observed many times. The chain has TRBV29-1 and TRBJ1-1, with a possible D match to TRBD1 (6 bases). Trimming cost V 6 bases and J 1 base, with 15 bases left between them. Germline CDR1 reads SQVTM; CDR2 reads ANQGSEA. There are 14 residues in the CDR3. DNA for the CDR3: TGCAGCGTAGAAACAGGGCTCCAGAACACTGAAGCTTTCTTT. Protein: CSVETGLQNTEAFF.

This clonotype was observed at least ten times. This chain's CDR3 is CSASSVNGRTYEQYF. CDR3 nucleotides: TGCAGTGCTAGTTCGGTGAACGGGAGGACCTACGAGCAGTACTTC. This chain links TRBV20-1 with TRBJ2-7; 7 bases fit TRBD2. Germline-derived CDR1 and CDR2 are DFQATT and SNEGSKA (reference sequence). V lost 3 bases, J lost 2 bases, and 10 bases stayed unmatched. The CDR3 extends over 15 amino acids.

This clonotype was detected many times. This chain links TRBV29-1 with TRBJ1-1; D is ambiguous. CDR1 SQVTM and CDR2 ANQGSEA come from the germline V gene. CDR3 length equals 11 residues. In nucleotides, the CDR3 is TGCACCTTCCAAGTTGGAACTGAAGCTTTCTTT. Its translation is CTFQVGTEAFF.

The rearrangement uses TRBV21-1 and TRBJ2-1; the table's D gene call, TRBD1, was not cross checked with the DNA. TRBV21-1 represents a pseudogene. The CDR3 has 16 residues. CDR3 in amino acids: CASSKAQGGAYNEQFF. CDR3 nucleotide sequence: TGTGCCAGCAGCAAAGCGCAAGGGGGGGCCTACAATGAGCAGTTCTTC.

This chain uses TRBV7-2 with TRBJ2-1; 11 positions agree with TRBD2. V shed 7 bases and J 0 bases; nucleotides not matched to a gene: 5. The germline CDR1 and CDR2 sequences are SGHTA and FQGNSA. This CDR3 region has 16 residues. As DNA, the CDR3 is TGTGCCAGCACCGCTAGCGGGGGGATCTCCTACAATGAGCAGTTCTTC. As protein: CASTASGGISYNEQFF.

This chain uses TRBV7-8 with TRBJ2-3; 8 nucleotides agree with TRBD2. The CDR3 consists of 17 residues. V gave up 8 bases and J gave up 0 bases; unmatched junction bases: 13. The germline gives CDR1 SGHVS, CDR2 FQNEAQ. CDR3 DNA sequence: TGTGCCAGCGCGACGGGGGGGCTATTAACTAGCACAGATACGCAGTATTTT. It is translated as CASATGGLLTSTDTQYF.

In this sample, this clonotype turned up a few times. The chain uses TRBV29-1 and TRBJ2-1; D gene unclear. Germline CDR1 reads SQVTM; CDR2 reads ANQGSEA. V was trimmed by 6 bases and J by 0 bases, leaving 9 bases between them. The CDR3 is made up of 13 amino acids. The CDR3 bases are TGCAGCGTAAGCGAGAGCTCCTACAATGAGCAGTTCTTC. Encoded protein: CSVSESSYNEQFF.

V usage is TRBV29-1 and J usage is TRBJ1-2, with a possible D match to TRBD1 (5 bases). V lost 4 bases, J lost 3 bases, and 21 bases lay in between. Germline assignment: CDR1 SQVTM and CDR2 ANQGSEA. CDR3 size: 16 residues. CDR3 amino acids: CSVGVGRAPQDYGYTF. Written as DNA, the CDR3 is TGCAGCGTTGGGGTCGGCAGGGCCCCGCAGGACTATGGCTACACCTTC.

This clonotype was recorded a few times. V usage is TRBV7-9 and J usage is TRBJ2-5; D ambiguous. V lost 5 bases and J 5 bases, leaving 12 bases between the germline ends. From germline, CDR1 is SEHNR and CDR2 FQNEAQ (reference sequence). There are 13 residues in the CDR3. Here the CDR3 DNA reads TGTGCCAGCAGCACCCGATACTACGAGACCCAGTACTTC. It encodes CASSTRYYETQYF.

This clonotype was counted between two and nine times. The V and J genes are TRBV19 and TRBJ2-3; perhaps TRBD1 as D (6 bases). The CDR3 spans 20 residues. Per germline, CDR1 LNHDA and CDR2 SQIVND (reference sequence). V was cut by 2 bases and J by 4 bases, with 28 bases left in between. The CDR3 loop reads CASSINLRRTAYRNADTQYF. CDR3 DNA: TGTGCCAGTAGTATAAATTTGAGGAGGACAGCTTACCGAAACGCAGATACGCAGTATTTT.

This clonotype has more than one count but fewer than ten. The chain couples TRBV7-2 to TRBJ1-1; D call uncertain. The CDR3 spans 12 residues. V gave up 2 bases and J gave up 8 bases, with 9 bases separating them. Germline-derived CDR1 and CDR2 are SGHTA and FQGNSA. The chain's CDR3 is CASSLPSGEAFF. CDR3 bases: TGTGCCAGCAGCTTACCTTCGGGGGAAGCTTTCTTT.